The source of this T cell receptor (beta chain) is a study of PD-1 blockade in mismatch repair-deficient tumors. Study conclusions and caveats: After pembrolizumab, tumor-resident clones rose rapidly, then generally contracted before radiologic responses.

The CDR3 runs 13 residues. V was cut by 0 bases and J by 4 bases, with 7 bases left in between. Per the germline V gene, CDR1 is SGHRS and CDR2 is YFSETQ. A remark on this clone: The antigen remains unidentified.

Mismatch repair deficiency was confirmed in all patients, by PCR or immunohistochemistry. Sequencing used immunoSEQ multiplex PCR; TCRdb keeps in-frame clones, though not all of them. Of 80,000 to 130,000 clones in the sample, 82% are singletons; the top ten hold roughly 6.3%. The V call is TRBV5-1, the J call TRBJ2-5; D remains unclear. Sequenced material: peripheral blood, taken approximately 35 weeks after starting pembrolizumab. This clonotype originated in an adult with mismatch repair-deficient cancer. CDR3 in amino acids: CASSLGGGETQYF. In DNA, the CDR3 is TGCGCCAGCAGCTTGGGCGGTGGAGAGACCCAGTACTTC.